A selection of T cell receptor beta chains follows, all from one sample in a study of T cell changes during pregnancy in multiple sclerosis. Only in-frame clones appear in the TCRdb table, and some are missing; sequencing was by immunoSEQ multiplex PCR. The data hold fewer than 45,000 clones, with roughly nine tenths observed a single time. Sequencing was performed on CD4+ T cells from peripheral blood mononuclear cells, taken in the first trimester of pregnancy. The receptors derive from a female donor with multiple sclerosis, enrolled in a pregnancy study. Both conserved end residues are part of each CDR3. The order of the fields is CDR3 protein, CDR3 DNA, J gene, clone size, D gene, V gene. D genes are given only for firm matches. Size is omitted from some rows. Given values are once, few, many or a class for expanded clones.

CDR3 protein: CASSPGGIQVYGYTF; CDR3 DNA: TGTGCCAGCTCACCAGGGGGGATTCAGGTCTATGGCTACACCTTC; J gene: TRBJ1-2; clone size: few; D gene: .; V gene: TRBV18
CDR3 protein: CASSPLWGPNYGYTF; CDR3 DNA: TGTGCCAGCAGCCCACTCTGGGGGCCGAACTATGGCTACACCTTC; J gene: TRBJ1-2; clone size: .; D gene: .; V gene: TRBV7-9
CDR3 protein: CASSLLAPVDHTQYF; CDR3 DNA: TGTGCCAGCAGCTTACTTGCCCCGGTAGATCATACGCAGTATTTT; J gene: TRBJ2-3; clone size: .; D gene: .; V gene: TRBV7-2
CDR3 protein: CASSLQIRGEKLFF; CDR3 DNA: TGCGCCAGCAGCTTGCAAATAAGGGGCGAAAAACTGTTTTTT; J gene: TRBJ1-4; clone size: .; D gene: .; V gene: TRBV5-1
CDR3 protein: CASSKDPSWTGSEQFF; CDR3 DNA: TGCGCCAGCAGCAAAGACCCTTCCTGGACAGGGAGTGAGCAGTTCTTC; J gene: TRBJ2-1; clone size: .; D gene: TRBD1; V gene: TRBV4-3
CDR3 protein: CASTRDRDEKLFF; CDR3 DNA: TGTGCCAGCACCAGGGACAGAGATGAAAAACTGTTTTTT; J gene: TRBJ1-4; clone size: .; D gene: TRBD1; V gene: TRBV7-2
CDR3 protein: CSVAPGYITEAFF; CDR3 DNA: TGCAGCGTCGCCCCCGGGTACATCACTGAAGCTTTCTTT; J gene: TRBJ1-1; clone size: once; D gene: .; V gene: TRBV29-1
CDR3 protein: CATQPGQGGSYEQYF; CDR3 DNA: TGTGCCACCCAACCGGGACAGGGGGGTTCCTACGAGCAGTACTTC; J gene: TRBJ2-7; clone size: .; D gene: TRBD1; V gene: TRBV27
CDR3 protein: CSVDGQIQETQYF; CDR3 DNA: TGCAGCGTTGATGGGCAGATTCAAGAGACCCAGTACTTC; J gene: TRBJ2-5; clone size: .; D gene: .; V gene: TRBV29-1
CDR3 protein: CATAQISNQPQHF; CDR3 DNA: TGTGCCACCGCACAGATTAGCAATCAGCCCCAGCATTTT; J gene: TRBJ1-5; clone size: .; D gene: .; V gene: TRBV19
CDR3 protein: CASTLVGGRVELFF; CDR3 DNA: TGTGCCAGTACCCTGGTGGGGGGTCGCGTGGAGCTGTTTTTT; J gene: TRBJ2-2; clone size: .; D gene: .; V gene: TRBV19
CDR3 protein: CASSLGPAPGGRINSYEQYF; CDR3 DNA: TGTGCCAGCAGCTTGGGGCCCGCACCGGGCGGGAGGATAAACTCCTACGAGCAGTACTTC; J gene: TRBJ2-7; clone size: .; D gene: TRBD2; V gene: TRBV13
CDR3 protein: CASSGQAGAYEQYF; CDR3 DNA: TGTGCCAGCAGTGGACAGGCGGGCGCCTACGAGCAGTACTTC; J gene: TRBJ2-7; clone size: once; D gene: .; V gene: TRBV6-1
CDR3 protein: CASSSPRLGRNYGYTF; CDR3 DNA: TGTGCCAGCAGCTCCCCCCGGTTGGGCAGGAACTATGGCTACACCTTC; J gene: TRBJ1-2; clone size: .; D gene: .; V gene: TRBV11-2
CDR3 protein: CASIDRDNQETQYF; CDR3 DNA: TGTGCCAGCATAGACAGGGACAATCAAGAGACCCAGTACTTC; J gene: TRBJ2-5; clone size: .; D gene: TRBD1; V gene: TRBV6-1
CDR3 protein: CASSQHARGIGEKLFF; CDR3 DNA: TGCGCCAGCAGCCAACACGCCAGGGGCATCGGAGAAAAACTGTTTTTT; J gene: TRBJ1-4; clone size: .; D gene: .; V gene: TRBV4-3
CDR3 protein: CAWSVSQYEAFF; CDR3 DNA: TGTGCCTGGAGTGTATCCCAGTATGAAGCTTTCTTT; J gene: TRBJ1-1; clone size: once; D gene: .; V gene: TRBV30